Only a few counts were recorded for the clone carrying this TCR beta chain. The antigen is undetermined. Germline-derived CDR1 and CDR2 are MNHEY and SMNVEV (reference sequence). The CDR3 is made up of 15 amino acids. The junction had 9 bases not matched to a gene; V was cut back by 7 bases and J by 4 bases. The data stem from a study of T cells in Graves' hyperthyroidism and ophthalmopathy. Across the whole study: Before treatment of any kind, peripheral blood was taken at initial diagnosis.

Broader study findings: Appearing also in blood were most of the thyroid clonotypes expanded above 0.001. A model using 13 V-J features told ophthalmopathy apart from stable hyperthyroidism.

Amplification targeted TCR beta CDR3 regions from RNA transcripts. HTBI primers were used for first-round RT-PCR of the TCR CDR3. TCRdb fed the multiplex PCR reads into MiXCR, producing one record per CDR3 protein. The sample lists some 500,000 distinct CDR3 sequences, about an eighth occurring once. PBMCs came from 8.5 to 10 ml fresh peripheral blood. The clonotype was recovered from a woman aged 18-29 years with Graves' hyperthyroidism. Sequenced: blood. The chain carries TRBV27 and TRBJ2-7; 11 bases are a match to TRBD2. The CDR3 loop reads CASTMLAGGFYEQYV. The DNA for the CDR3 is TGTGCCAGCACCATGCTAGCGGGAGGATTTTACGAGCAGTACGTC.